Sequencing of this TCR beta chain was carried out in a study of shared clonotypes between healthy human individuals. Study-level findings and limits: Large sequencing depth failed to make sorted-subset sequencing complete, rarefaction showed.

A word on this clone: No antigen is known for it.

Splitting of CD4+ cells produced CD45RA+ naive and CD45RA-negative memory subsets. The protocol was immunoSEQ multiplex PCR, while the TCRdb copy is restricted to in-frame clones and leaves out a portion. This sample has 2 million to 3 million clones, with 93% found just once. Trimming removed 5 bases from V and 0 bases from J; junction bases left unmatched: 6. This CDR3 is 15 amino acids long. Germline V CDR1 and CDR2: SGHTA, FQGNSA. This chain links TRBV7-2 with TRBJ2-7; 8 nucleotides agree with TRBD1. Sequencing was performed on naive CD4+ T cells from PBMCs. Subset here: CD45RA+ positively selected. The sequence came from a man in his late teens or twenties in good health. Some clones in this sample may be carry-over from other donors' samples. CDR3 DNA: TGTGCCAGCAGCCCCCGGGACAGGAGCTCCTACGAGCAGTACTTC. Amino acid sequence: CASSPRDRSSYEQYF.